This T cell receptor (beta chain) came from a study of T cells in localized non-small cell lung cancer. Whole-study results and caveats: Those with higher blood T cell density had longer overall survival. Adjacent lung exhibited a median of about 50 among the 100 most abundant tumor clones. Among the tissues sampled, uninvolved adjacent lung had the highest T cell clonality, above tumor.

The length of the CDR3 is 12 residues. CDR1 SQVTM and CDR2 ANQGSEA come from the germline V gene. V was trimmed by 6 bases and J by 6 bases, leaving 14 bases between them. This clone was recorded a few times. No antigen is known for it. Sequencing used immunoSEQ multiplex PCR; TCRdb keeps in-frame clones, though not all of them. The sample lists about 2,000 clones; more than 20% were seen once. The specimen was normal lung tissue next to the tumor, collected before any cancer treatment. The sequence was obtained from a male donor older than 55 with stage II lung adenocarcinoma. The gene calls are TRBV29-1 and TRBJ1-1; weak D call: TRBD1 (5 bases). This CDR3 reads CSVGPGGAEAFF. CDR3 DNA sequence: TGCAGCGTGGGTCCGGGGGGGGCTGAAGCTTTCTTT.